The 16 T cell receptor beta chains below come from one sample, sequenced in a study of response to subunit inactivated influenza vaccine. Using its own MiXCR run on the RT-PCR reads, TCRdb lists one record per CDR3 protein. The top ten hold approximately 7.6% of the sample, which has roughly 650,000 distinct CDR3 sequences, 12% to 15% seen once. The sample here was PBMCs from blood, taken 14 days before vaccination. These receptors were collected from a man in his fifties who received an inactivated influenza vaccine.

Here the CDR3 DNA reads TGTGCCAGCAGTTTCCCACTTGACAGGGACGGGGAGACCCAGTACTTC. Translating it yields CASSFPLDRDGETQYF. The chain recombines TRBV28 with TRBJ2-5, with 7 nucleotides matching TRBD1. V shed 3 bases and J 5 bases; nucleotides not matched to a gene: 12. This CDR3 region has 16 residues. The germline CDR1 and CDR2 sequences are MDHEN and SYDVKM.

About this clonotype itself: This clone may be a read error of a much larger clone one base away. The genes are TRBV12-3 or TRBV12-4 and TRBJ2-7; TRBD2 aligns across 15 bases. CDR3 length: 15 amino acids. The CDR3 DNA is TGTGCCAGGAGTTCCGGACTAGCGGGAGGGTACGAGCAGTACTTC. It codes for CARSSGLAGGYEQYF.

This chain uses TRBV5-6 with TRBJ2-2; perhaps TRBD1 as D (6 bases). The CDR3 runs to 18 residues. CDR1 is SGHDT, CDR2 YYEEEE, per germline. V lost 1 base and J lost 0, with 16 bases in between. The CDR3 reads CASSLLAGTKSNTGELFF. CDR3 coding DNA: TGTGCCAGCAGCTTGTTAGCCGGGACAAAGTCGAACACCGGGGAGCTGTTTTTT.

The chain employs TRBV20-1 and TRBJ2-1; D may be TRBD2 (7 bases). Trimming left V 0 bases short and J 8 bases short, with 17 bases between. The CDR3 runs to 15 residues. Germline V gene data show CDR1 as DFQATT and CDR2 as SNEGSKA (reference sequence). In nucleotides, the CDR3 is TGCAGTGCTAGAGAGATGGGGGGGGCAGAGTATGAGCAGTTCTTC. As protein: CSAREMGGAEYEQFF.

The CDR3: CASSLTGFTYNEQFF. Here the CDR3 DNA reads TGCGCCAGCAGCTTGACAGGGTTTACTTACAATGAGCAGTTCTTC. V usage is TRBV5-1 and J usage is TRBJ2-1; D perhaps matches TRBD1 (6 bases). The V end lost 1 base, the J end lost 4 bases, and 12 bases lay between the germline ends. CDR3 length: 15 amino acids. CDR1 and CDR2 from the germline V gene are SGHRS and YFSETQ.

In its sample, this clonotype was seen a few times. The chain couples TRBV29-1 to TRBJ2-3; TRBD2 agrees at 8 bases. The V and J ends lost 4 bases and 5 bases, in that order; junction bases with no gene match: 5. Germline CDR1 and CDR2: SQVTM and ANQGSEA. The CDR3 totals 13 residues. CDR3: CSVGGRRRDTQYF. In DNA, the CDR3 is TGCAGCGTTGGCGGGAGGCGTCGAGATACGCAGTATTTT.

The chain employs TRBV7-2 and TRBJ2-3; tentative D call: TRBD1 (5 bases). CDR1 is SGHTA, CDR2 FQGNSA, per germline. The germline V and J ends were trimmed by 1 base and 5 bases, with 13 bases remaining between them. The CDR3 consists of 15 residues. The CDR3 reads CASSLGGRARDTQYF. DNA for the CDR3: TGTGCCAGCAGCTTAGGGGGCCGCGCTAGAGATACGCAGTATTTT.

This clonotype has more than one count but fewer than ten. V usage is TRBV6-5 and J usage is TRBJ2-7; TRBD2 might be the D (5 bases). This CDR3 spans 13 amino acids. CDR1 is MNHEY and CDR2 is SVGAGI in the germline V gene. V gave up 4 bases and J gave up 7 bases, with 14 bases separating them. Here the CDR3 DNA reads TGTGCCAGCAGTTTGCCCCAAAGGAGGGAGCAGTACTTC. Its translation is CASSLPQRREQYF.

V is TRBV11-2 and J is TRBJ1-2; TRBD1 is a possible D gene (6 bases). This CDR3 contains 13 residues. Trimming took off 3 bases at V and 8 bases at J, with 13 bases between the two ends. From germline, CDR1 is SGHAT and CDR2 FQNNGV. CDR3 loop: CASSFNRVGGYTF. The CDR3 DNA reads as TGTGCCAGCAGCTTTAACAGGGTAGGGGGCTACACCTTC. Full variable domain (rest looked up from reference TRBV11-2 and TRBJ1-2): EAGVAQSPRYKIIEKRQSVAFWCNPISGHATLYWYQQILGQGPKLLIQFQNNGVVDDSQLPKDRFSAERLKGVDSTLKIQPAKLEDSAVYLCASSFNRVGGYTFGSGTRLTVV.

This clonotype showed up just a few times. The CDR3 DNA reads TGTGCCAGCAGCTCCGGACAGGGGGCCGGCACAGATACGCAGTATTTT. Protein sequence: CASSSGQGAGTDTQYF. The V gene is TRBV11-2, the J gene TRBJ2-3; 11 bases agree with TRBD1. V lost 4 bases, J lost 1 base, and 4 bases stayed unmatched. Germline CDR1 and CDR2: SGHAT and FQNNGV. This CDR3 comprises 16 residues.

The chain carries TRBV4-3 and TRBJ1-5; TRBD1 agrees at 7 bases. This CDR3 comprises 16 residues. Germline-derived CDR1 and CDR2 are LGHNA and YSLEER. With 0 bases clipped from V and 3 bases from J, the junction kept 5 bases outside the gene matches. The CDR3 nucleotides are TGCGCCAGCAGCCAAGATTCAACAGGGGTCAATCAGCCCCAGCATTTT. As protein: CASSQDSTGVNQPQHF.

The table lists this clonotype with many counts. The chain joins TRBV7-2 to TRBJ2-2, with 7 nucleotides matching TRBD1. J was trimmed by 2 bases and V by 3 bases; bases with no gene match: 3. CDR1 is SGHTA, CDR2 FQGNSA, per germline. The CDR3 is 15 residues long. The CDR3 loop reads CASSFRQGNTGELFF. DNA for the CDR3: TGTGCCAGCAGCTTTAGACAGGGTAACACCGGGGAGCTGTTTTTT.

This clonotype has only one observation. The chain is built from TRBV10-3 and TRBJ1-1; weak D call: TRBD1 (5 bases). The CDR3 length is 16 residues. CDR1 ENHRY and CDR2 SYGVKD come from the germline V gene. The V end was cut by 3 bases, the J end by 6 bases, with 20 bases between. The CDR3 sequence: CAISEGTPTARAEAFF. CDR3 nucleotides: TGTGCCATCAGTGAAGGGACCCCTACGGCCCGCGCTGAAGCTTTCTTT.

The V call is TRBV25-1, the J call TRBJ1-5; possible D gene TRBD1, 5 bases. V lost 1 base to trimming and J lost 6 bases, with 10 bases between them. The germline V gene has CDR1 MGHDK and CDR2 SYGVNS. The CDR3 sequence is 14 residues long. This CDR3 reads CASSEWGGSQPQHF. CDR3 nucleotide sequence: TGTGCCAGCAGTGAATGGGGGGGAAGTCAGCCCCAGCATTTT.

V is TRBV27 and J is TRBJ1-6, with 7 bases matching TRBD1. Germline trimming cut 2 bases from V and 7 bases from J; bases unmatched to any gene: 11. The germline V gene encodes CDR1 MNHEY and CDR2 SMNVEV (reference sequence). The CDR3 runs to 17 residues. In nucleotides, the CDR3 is TGTGCCAGCAGTTTAAAGGTGGACAGGTTAACAAATTCACCCCTCCACTTT. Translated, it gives CASSLKVDRLTNSPLHF.

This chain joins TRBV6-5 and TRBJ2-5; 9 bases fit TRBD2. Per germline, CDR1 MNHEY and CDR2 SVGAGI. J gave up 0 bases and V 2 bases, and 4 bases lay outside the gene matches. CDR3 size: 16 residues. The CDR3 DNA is TGTGCCAGCAGTTACGATGCTAGCGGGGACCAAGAGACCCAGTACTTC. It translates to CASSYDASGDQETQYF.